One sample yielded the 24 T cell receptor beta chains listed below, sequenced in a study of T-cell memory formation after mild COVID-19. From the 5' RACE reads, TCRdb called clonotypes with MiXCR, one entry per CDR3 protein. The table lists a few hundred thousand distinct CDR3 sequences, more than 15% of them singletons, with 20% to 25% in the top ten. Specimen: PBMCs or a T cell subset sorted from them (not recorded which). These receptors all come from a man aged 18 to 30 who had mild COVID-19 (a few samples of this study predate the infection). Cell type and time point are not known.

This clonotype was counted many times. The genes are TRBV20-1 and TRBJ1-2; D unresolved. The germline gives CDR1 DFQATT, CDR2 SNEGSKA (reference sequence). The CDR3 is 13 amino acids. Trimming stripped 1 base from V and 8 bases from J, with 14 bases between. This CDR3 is CSARGGRVDGYTF. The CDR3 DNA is TGCAGTGCTAGAGGTGGGCGAGTAGACGGCTACACCTTC.

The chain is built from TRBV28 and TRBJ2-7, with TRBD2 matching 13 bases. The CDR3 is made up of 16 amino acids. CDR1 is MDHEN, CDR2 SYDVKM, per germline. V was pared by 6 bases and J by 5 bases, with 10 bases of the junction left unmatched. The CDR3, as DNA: TGTGCCAGCAGCTCTTCTGGACTAGCGGGGGTGGACGAGCAGTACTTC. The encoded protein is CASSSSGLAGVDEQYF.

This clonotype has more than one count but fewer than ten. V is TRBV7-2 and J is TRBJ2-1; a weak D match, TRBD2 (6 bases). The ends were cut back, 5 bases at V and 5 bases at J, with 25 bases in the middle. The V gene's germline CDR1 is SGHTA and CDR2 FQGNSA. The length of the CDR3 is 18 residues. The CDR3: CASSSLGPLTSWDNEQFF. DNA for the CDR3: TGTGCCAGCAGCAGCTTAGGTCCCCTTACTAGCTGGGACAATGAGCAGTTCTTC.

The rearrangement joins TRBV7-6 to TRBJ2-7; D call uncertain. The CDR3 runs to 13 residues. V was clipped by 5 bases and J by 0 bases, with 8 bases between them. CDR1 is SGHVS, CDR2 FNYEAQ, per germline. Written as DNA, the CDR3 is TGTGCCAGCAGCGCCGGGCTCTCCTACGAGCAGTACTTC. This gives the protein CASSAGLSYEQYF.

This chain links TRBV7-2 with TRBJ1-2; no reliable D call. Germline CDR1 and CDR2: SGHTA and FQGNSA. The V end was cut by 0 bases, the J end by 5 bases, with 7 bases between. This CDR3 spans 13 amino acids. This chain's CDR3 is CASSLAGEYGYTF. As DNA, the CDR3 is TGTGCCAGCAGCTTAGCTGGGGAGTATGGCTACACCTTC.

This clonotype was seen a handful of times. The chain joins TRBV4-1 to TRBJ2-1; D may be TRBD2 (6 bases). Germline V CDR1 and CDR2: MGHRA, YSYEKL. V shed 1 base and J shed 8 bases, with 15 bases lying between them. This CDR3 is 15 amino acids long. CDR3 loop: CASSQAGSPGDEQFF. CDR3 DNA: TGCGCCAGCAGCCAAGCGGGGAGCCCGGGGGATGAGCAGTTCTTC.

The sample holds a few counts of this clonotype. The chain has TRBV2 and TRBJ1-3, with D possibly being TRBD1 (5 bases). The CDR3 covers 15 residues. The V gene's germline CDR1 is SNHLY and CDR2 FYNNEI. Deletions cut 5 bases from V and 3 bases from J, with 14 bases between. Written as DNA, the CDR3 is TGTGCCAGCAGTCCCGGGGGAGGTATTGGAAACACCATATATTTT. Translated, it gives CASSPGGGIGNTIYF.

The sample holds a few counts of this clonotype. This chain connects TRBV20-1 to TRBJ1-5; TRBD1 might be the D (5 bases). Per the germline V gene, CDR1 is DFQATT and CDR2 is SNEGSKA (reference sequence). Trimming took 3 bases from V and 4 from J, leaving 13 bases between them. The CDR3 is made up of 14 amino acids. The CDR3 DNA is TGCAGTGCTAGCAAGGGGATAGCAAATCAGCCCCAGCATTTT. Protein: CSASKGIANQPQHF.

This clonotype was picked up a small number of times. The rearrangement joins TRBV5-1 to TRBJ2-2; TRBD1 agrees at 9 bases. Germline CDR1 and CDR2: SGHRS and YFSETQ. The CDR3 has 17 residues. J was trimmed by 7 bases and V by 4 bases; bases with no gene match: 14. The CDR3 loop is CASSIRNRGHFIGELFF. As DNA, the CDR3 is TGCGCCAGCAGCATCCGCAACAGGGGGCATTTCATCGGGGAGCTGTTTTTT.

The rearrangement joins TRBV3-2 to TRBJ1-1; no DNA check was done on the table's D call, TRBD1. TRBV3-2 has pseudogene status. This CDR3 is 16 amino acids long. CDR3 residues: CASSQDLGAENTEAFF. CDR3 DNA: TGTGCCAGCAGCCAAGATTTGGGCGCCGAAAACACTGAAGCTTTCTTT.

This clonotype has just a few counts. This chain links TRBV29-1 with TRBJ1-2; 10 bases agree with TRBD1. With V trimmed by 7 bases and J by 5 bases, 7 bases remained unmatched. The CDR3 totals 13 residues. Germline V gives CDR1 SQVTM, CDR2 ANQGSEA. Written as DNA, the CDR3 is TGCAGCGACCGGGACAGGGGATGGTATGGCTACACCTTC. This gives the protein CSDRDRGWYGYTF.

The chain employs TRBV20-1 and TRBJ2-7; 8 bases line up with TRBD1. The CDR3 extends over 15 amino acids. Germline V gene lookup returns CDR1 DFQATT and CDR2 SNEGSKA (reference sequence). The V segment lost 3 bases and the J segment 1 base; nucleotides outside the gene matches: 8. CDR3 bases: TGCAGTGCTAGCGTTGGGACAGGTTTATCCTACGAGCAGTACTTC. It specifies CSASVGTGLSYEQYF.

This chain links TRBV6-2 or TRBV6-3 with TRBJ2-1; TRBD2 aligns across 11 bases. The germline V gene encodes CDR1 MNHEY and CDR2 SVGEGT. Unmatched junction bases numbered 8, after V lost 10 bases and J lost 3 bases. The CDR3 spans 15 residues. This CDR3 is CAISLGTSGYNEQFF. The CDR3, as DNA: TGTGCCATCTCCCTGGGGACTAGCGGCTACAATGAGCAGTTCTTC.

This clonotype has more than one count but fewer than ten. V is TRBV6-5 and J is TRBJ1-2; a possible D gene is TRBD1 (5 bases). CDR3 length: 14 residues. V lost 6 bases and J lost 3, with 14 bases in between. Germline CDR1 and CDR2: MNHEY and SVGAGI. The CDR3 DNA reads TGTGCCAGCAGGGCTCCGGCGGGGGACTATGGCTACACCTTC. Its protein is CASRAPAGDYGYTF.

The CDR3 is CASSEDRANTGELFF. The CDR3 DNA follows: TGTGCCAGCAGTGAGGACAGGGCGAACACCGGGGAGCTGTTTTTT. The rearrangement joins TRBV2 to TRBJ2-2, with TRBD1 identical over 8 bases. The germline V gene has CDR1 SNHLY and CDR2 FYNNEI. V shed 3 bases and J 0 bases; nucleotides not matched to a gene: 0. The CDR3 has 15 residues.

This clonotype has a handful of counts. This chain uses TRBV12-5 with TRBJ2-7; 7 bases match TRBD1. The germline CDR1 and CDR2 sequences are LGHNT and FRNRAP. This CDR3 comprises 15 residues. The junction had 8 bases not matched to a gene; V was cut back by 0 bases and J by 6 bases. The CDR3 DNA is TGTGCTAGTGGTTTGGTAGGGGGCTGGAGAGGCGAGCAGTACTTC. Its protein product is CASGLVGGWRGEQYF.

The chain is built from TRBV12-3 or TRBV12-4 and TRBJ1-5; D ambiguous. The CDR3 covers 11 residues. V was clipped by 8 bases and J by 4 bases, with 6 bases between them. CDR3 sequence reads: CASGLNQPQHF. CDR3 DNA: TGTGCCAGCGGGCTAAATCAGCCCCAGCATTTT.

The CDR3 bases are TGTGCCAGCATCCGCTCGGCCCACACCGGGGAGCTGTTTTTT. Amino acids: CASIRSAHTGELFF. The V call is TRBV6-2 or TRBV6-3, the J call TRBJ2-2; unclear D gene. V lost 7 bases and J lost 3, with 12 bases in between. The CDR3 sequence is 14 residues long. Germline V gene sequence: CDR1 MNHEY, CDR2 SVGEGT.

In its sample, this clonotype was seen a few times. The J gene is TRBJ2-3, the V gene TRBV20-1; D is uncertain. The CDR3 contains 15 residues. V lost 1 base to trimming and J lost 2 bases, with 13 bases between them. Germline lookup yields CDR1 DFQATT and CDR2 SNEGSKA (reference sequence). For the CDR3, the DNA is TGCAGTGCTAGAGGGACCCTCCCAACCACAGATACGCAGTATTTT. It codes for CSARGTLPTTDTQYF.

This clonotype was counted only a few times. The CDR3 is CASSLIPLGQGASNTGELFF. The CDR3 coding sequence is TGCGCCAGCAGCTTAATACCGCTAGGACAGGGGGCTTCGAACACCGGGGAGCTGTTTTTT. V gene TRBV5-1 combines with J gene TRBJ2-2, with 11 bases matching TRBD1. This CDR3 comprises 20 residues. V was clipped by 2 bases and J by 0 bases; unmatched bases: 12. The germline V gene encodes CDR1 SGHRS and CDR2 YFSETQ.

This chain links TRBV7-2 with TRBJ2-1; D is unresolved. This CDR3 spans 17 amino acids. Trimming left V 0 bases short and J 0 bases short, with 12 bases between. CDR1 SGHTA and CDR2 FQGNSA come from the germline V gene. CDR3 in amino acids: CASSLAYALSSYNEQFF. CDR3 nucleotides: TGTGCCAGCAGCTTAGCATACGCATTGAGCTCCTACAATGAGCAGTTCTTC.

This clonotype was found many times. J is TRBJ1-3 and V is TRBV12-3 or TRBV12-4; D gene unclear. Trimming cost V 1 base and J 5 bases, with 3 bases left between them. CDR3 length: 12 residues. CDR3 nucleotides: TGTGCCAGCAGTTTAGAACGAAACACCATATATTTT. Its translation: CASSLERNTIYF.

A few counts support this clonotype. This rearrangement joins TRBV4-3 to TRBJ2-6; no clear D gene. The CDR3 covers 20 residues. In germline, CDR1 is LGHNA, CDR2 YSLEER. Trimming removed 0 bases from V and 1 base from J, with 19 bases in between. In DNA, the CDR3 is TGCGCCAGCAGCCAAGAACAGTTTATCACCTTAGTATCTGGGGCCAACGTCCTGACTTTC. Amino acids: CASSQEQFITLVSGANVLTF.

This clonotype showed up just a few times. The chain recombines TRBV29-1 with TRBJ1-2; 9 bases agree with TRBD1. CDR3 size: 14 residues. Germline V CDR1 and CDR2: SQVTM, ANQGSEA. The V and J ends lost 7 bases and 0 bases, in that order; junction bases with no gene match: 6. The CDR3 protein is CSAQTGGTNYGYTF. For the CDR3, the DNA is TGCAGCGCCCAGACAGGGGGGACTAACTATGGCTACACCTTC.